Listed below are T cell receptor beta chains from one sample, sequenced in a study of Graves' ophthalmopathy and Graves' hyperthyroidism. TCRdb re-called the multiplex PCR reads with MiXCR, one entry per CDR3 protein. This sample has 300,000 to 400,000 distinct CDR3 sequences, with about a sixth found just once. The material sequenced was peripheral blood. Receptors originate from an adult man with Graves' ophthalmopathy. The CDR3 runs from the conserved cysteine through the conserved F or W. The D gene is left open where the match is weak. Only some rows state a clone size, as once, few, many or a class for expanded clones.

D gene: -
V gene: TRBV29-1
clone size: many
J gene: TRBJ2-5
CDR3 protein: CSVSPLYSEETQYF
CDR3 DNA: TGCAGCGTTTCCCCTTTGTATAGTGAGGAGACCCAGTACTTC

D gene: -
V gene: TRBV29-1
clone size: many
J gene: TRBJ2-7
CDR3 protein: CSVGRQSYEQYF
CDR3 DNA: TGCAGCGTAGGAAGACAGTCCTACGAGCAGTACTTC

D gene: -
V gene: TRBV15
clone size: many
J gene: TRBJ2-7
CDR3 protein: CATSMRRADYEQYF
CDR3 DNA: TGTGCCACCAGCATGAGGCGAGCTGACTACGAGCAGTACTTC

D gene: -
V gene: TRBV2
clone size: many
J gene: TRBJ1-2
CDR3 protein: CASVNRSYGYTF
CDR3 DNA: TGTGCCAGCGTGAACCGGTCCTATGGCTACACCTTC

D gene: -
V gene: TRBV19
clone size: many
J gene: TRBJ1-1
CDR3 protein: CASSSFGTEAFF
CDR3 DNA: TGTGCCAGTAGTTCGTTCGGGACTGAAGCTTTCTTT

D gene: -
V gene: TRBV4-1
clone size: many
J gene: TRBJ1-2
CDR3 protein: CASSHVSAANYGYTF
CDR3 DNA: TGCGCCAGCAGCCATGTATCGGCAGCAAACTATGGCTACACCTTC

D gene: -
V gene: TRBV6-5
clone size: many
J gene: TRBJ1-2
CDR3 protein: CASSLTQGLNYGYTF
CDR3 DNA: TGTGCCAGCAGTTTAACACAGGGCCTTAACTATGGCTACACCTTC

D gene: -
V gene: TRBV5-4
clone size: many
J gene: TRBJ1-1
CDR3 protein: CASSLFRENTEAFF
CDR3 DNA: TGTGCCAGCAGCTTGTTCCGGGAGAACACTGAAGCTTTCTTT

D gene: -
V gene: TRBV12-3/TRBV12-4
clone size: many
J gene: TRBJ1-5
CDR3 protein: CASSLGQTQPQHF
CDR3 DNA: TGTGCCAGCAGCCTAGGACAGACTCAGCCCCAGCATTTT

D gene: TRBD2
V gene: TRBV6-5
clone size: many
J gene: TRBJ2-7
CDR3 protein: CASSYTWGRAPYEQYF
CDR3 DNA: TGTGCCAGCAGTTACACATGGGGGAGGGCCCCCTACGAGCAGTACTTC

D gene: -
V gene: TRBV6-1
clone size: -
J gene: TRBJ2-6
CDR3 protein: CASMAGTRRSGANVLTF
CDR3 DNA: TGTGCCAGCATGGCCGGGACCCGAAGGTCTGGGGCCAACGTCCTGACTTTC

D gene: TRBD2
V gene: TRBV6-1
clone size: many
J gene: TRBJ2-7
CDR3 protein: CASRPGTSSEQYF
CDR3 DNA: TGTGCCAGCAGGCCCGGGACTAGCAGCGAGCAGTACTTC

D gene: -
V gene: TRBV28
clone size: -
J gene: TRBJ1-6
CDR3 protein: CASGSGNNSPLHF
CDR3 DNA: TGTGCCAGCGGGTCAGGAAATAATTCACCCCTCCACTTT

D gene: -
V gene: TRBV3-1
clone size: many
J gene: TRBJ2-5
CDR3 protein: CASSHYLNREETQYF
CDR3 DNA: TGTGCCAGCAGCCATTACCTTAACAGGGAAGAGACCCAGTACTTC

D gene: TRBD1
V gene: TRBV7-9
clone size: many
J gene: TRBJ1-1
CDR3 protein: CASSPGTGIMNTEAFF
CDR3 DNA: TGTGCCAGCAGCCCCGGGACAGGGATCATGAACACTGAAGCTTTCTTT

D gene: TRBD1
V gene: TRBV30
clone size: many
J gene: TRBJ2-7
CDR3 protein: CAWGDSFYEQYF
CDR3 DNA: TGTGCCTGGGGGGACAGTTTCTACGAGCAGTACTTC

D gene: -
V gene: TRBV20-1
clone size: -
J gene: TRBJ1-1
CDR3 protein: CSARDGFEVGTEAFF
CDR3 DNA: TGCAGTGCTAGAGATGGGTTTGAGGTGGGCACTGAAGCTTTCTTT

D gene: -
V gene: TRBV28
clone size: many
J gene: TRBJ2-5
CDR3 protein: CASSFGGLETQYF
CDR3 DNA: TGTGCCAGCAGTTTTGGGGGGCTGGAGACCCAGTACTTC

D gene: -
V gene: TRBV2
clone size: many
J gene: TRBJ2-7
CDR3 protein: CASSQSNYEQYF
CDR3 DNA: TGTGCCAGCAGTCAGTCGAACTACGAGCAGTACTTC

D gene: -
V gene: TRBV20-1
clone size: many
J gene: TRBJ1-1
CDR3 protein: CSARDSIHTEAFF
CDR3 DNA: TGCAGTGCTAGAGATTCCATCCACACTGAAGCTTTCTTT

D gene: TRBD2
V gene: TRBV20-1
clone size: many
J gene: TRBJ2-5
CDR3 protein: CSGVGGQETQYF
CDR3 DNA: TGCAGTGGAGTCGGGGGGCAAGAGACCCAGTACTTC

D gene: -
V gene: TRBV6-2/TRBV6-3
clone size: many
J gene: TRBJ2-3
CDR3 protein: CASSYLRGNLEDTQYF
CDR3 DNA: TGTGCCAGCAGTTATCTTCGGGGGAACCTAGAAGATACGCAGTATTTT

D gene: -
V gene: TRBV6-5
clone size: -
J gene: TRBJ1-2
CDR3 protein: CASSWDEYGGYTF
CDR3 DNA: TGTGCCAGCAGTTGGGACGAGTATGGAGGCTACACCTTC

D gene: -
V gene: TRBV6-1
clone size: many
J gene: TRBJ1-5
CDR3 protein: CASSDRLNQPQHF
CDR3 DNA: TGTGCCAGCAGTGATCGATTGAATCAGCCCCAGCATTTT

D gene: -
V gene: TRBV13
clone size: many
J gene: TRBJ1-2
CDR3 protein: CASSVRDTPLNGYTF
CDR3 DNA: TGTGCCAGCAGCGTGAGGGACACCCCTTTGAATGGCTACACCTTC

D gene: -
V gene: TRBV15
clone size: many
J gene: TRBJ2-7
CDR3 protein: CATSRGRSYEQYF
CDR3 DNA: TGTGCCACCAGCAGAGGACGATCCTACGAGCAGTACTTC

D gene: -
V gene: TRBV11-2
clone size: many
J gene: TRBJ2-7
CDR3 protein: CASSLRALPASPYEQYF
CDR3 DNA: TGTGCCAGCAGCTTAAGGGCATTGCCAGCGAGTCCCTACGAGCAGTACTTC

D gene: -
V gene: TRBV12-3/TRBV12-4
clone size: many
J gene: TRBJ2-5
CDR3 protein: CASSLASNSQETQYF
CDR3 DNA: TGTGCCAGCAGTTTAGCTAGCAACAGTCAAGAGACCCAGTACTTC

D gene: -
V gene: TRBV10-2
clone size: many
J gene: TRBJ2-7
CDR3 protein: CASSEILANSYEQYF
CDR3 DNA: TGCGCCAGCAGTGAGATCCTAGCGAACTCCTACGAGCAGTACTTC

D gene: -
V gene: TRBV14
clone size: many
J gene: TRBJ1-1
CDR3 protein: CASSQFRVGSTEAFF
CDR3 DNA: TGTGCCAGCAGCCAATTTCGGGTCGGAAGCACTGAAGCTTTCTTT

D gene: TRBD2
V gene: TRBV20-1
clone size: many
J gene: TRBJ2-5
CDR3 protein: CSAHRLAGRETQYF
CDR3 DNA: TGCAGTGCTCATCGACTAGCGGGGCGTGAGACCCAGTACTTC

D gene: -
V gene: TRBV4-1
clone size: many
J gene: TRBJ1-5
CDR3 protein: CASRPRQVGGEQPQHF
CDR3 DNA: TGCGCCAGCAGGCCCAGACAGGTAGGTGGTGAACAGCCCCAGCATTTT

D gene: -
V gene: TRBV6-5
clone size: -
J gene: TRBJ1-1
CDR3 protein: CASSLVSTTEAFF
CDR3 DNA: TGTGCCAGCAGTTTAGTTAGTACCACTGAAGCTTTCTTT

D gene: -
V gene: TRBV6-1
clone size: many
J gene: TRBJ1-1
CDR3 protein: CASSRSTTGISEAFF
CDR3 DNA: TGTGCCAGCAGTCGATCAACAACAGGGATCTCTGAAGCTTTCTTT

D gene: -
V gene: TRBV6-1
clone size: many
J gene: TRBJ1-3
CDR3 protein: CASSEKGRAGNTIYF
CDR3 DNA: TGTGCCAGCAGTGAAAAGGGTCGCGCTGGAAACACCATATATTTT

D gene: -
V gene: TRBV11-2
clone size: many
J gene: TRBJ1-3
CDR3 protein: CASSFGGSYGNTIYF
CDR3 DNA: TGTGCCAGCAGCTTTGGGGGGTCATACGGAAACACCATATATTTT

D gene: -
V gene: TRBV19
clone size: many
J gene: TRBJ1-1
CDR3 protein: CASSQTVNTEAFF
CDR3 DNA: TGTGCCAGTAGTCAGACAGTGAACACTGAAGCTTTCTTT

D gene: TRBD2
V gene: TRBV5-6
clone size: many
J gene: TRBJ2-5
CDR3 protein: CASSRGDFQETQYF
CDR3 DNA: TGTGCCAGCAGCCGGGGGGACTTCCAAGAGACCCAGTACTTC

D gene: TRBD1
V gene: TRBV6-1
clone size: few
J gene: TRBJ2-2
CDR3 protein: CASSPGQGKNTGELFF
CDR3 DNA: TGTGCCAGCAGTCCCGGACAGGGGAAGAACACCGGGGAGCTGTTTTTT

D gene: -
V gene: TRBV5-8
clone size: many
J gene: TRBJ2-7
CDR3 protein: CASSPGTTVIDEQYF
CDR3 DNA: TGTGCCAGCAGCCCCGGAACGACAGTTATCGACGAGCAGTACTTC